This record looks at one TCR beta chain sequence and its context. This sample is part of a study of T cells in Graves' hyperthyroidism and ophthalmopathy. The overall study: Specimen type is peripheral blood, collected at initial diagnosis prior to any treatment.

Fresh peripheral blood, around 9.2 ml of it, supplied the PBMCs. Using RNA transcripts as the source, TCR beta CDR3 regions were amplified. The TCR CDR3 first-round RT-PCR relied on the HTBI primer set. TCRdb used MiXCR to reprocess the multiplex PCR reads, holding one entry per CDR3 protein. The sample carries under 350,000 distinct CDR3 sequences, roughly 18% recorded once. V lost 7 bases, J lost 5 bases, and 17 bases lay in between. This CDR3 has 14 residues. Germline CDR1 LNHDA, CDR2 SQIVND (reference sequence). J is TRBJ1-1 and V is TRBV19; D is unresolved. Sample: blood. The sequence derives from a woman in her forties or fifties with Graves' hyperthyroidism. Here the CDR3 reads CASILDGRRTEAFF. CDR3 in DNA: TGTGCCAGTATCCTGGACGGCCGCCGGACTGAAGCTTTCTTT.